The text below deals with one TCR beta chain. Its antigen is not identified. The sample is drawn from a study of shared clonotypes between healthy human individuals. General observations from the study: The study drew on few donors, limiting represented genetic and exposure-history diversity. A generally larger estimated richness was seen in naive subsets than in memory subsets.

This CDR3 has 17 amino acids. Germline-derived CDR1 and CDR2 are SGHTA and FQGTGA. V was pared by 4 bases and J by 5 bases, with 16 bases of the junction left unmatched. How the authors handled the data: ImmunoSEQ supplied junction-only sequences lacking quality scores, so filtering was different. Sequenced by immunoSEQ multiplex PCR; TCRdb stores in-frame clones only, minus some. V, J and clone size were drawn from that table, and D and trimming were deduced from the DNA. The sample has about 2.4 million clones, roughly 93% seen once. The sequenced material came from naive CD4+ T cells from PBMCs. Subset indicated: CD45RA+ positively selected. This sequence originates from a man aged 18 to 29 in good health. Some clones in this sample may be carry-over from other donors' samples. The rearrangement links TRBV7-3 to TRBJ2-5; 7 bases match TRBD2. CDR3 sequence (DNA): TGTGCCAGCAGCTCCGCCCCGGCTGAGGACGGGGGGGAGACCCAGTACTTC. As protein: CASSSAPAEDGGETQYF.